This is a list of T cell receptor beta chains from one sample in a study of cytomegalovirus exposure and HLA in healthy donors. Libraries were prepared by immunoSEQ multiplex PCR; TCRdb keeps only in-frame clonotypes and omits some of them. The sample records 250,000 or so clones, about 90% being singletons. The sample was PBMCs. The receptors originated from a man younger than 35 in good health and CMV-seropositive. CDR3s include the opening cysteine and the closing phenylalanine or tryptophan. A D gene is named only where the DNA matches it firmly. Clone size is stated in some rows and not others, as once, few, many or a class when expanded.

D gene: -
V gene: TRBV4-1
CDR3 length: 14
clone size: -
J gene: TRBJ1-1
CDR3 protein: CASRYVSRGTEAFF
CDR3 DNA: TGCGCCAGCAGGTACGTCTCACGGGGCACTGAAGCTTTCTTT

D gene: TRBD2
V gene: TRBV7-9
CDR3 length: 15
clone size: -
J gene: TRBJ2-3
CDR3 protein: CASSFGGRETDTQYF
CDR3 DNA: TGTGCCAGCAGCTTTGGCGGGAGGGAGACAGATACGCAGTATTTT

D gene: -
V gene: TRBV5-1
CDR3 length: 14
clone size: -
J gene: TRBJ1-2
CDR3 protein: CASSPATGDYGYTF
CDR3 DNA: TGCGCCAGCAGCCCCGCAACAGGTGACTATGGCTACACCTTC

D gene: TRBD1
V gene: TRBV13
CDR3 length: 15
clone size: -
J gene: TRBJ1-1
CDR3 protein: CASSPQGTGRTEAFF
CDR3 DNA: TGTGCCAGCAGCCCTCAAGGGACAGGGCGGACTGAAGCTTTCTTT

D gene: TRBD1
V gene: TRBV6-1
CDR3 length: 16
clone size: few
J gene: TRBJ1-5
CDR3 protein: CASSAQGGQGGQPQHF
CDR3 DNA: TGTGCCAGCAGTGCCCAGGGGGGACAGGGTGGCCAGCCCCAGCATTTT

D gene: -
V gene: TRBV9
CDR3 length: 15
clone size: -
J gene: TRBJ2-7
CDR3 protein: CASSVGLSGSYEQYF
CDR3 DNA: TGTGCCAGCAGCGTAGGCCTCTCAGGAAGCTACGAGCAGTACTTC

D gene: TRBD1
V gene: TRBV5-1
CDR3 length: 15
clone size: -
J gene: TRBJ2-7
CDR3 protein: CASSLTGDRVDEQYF
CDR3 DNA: TGCGCCAGCAGCTTAACAGGGGACAGGGTTGACGAGCAGTACTTC

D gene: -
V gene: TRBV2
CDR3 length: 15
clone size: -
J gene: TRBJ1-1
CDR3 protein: CASSLLEASNTEAFF
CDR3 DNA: TGTGCCAGCAGCCTGCTCGAGGCTTCGAACACTGAAGCTTTCTTT

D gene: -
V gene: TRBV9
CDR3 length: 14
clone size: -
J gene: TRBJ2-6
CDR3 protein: CASRSSSGANVLTF
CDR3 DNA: TGTGCCAGCAGGTCAAGCTCTGGGGCCAACGTCCTGACTTTC

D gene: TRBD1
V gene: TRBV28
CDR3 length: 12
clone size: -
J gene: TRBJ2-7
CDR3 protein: CANGDSSYEQYF
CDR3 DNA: TGTGCCAACGGGGACAGCTCCTACGAGCAGTACTTC

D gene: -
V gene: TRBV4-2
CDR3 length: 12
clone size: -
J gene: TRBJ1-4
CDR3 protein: CASSQGGGKLFF
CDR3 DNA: TGTGCCAGCAGCCAAGGGGGGGGAAAACTGTTTTTT

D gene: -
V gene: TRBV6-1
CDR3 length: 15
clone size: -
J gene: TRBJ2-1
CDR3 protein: CASSELGEAHNEQFF
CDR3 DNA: TGTGCCAGCAGTGAACTTGGTGAGGCCCACAATGAGCAGTTCTTC

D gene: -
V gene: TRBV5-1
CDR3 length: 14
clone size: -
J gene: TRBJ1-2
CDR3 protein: CASSLETPNYGYTF
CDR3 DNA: TGCGCCAGCAGCTTGGAGACACCAAACTATGGCTACACCTTC

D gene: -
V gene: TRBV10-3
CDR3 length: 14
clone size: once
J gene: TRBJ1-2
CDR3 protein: CAISERGANYGYTF
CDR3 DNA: TGTGCCATCAGTGAACGGGGAGCTAACTATGGCTACACCTTC

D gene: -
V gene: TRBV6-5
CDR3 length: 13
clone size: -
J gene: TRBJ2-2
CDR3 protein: CASSYSYTGELFF
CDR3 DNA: TGTGCCAGCAGTTACTCCTACACCGGGGAGCTGTTTTTT

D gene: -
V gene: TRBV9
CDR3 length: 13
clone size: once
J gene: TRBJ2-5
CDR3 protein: CASSPGWEETQYF
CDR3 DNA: TGTGCCAGCAGCCCTGGGTGGGAAGAGACCCAGTACTTC

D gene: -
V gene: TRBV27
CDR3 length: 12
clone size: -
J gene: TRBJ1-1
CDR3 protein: CASSTRNTEAFF
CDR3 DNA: TGTGCCAGCAGCACAAGAAACACTGAAGCTTTCTTT

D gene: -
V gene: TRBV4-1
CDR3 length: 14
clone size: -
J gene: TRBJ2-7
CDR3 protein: CASSQGYPSYEQYF
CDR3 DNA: TGCGCCAGCAGCCAAGGATACCCCTCCTACGAGCAGTACTTC

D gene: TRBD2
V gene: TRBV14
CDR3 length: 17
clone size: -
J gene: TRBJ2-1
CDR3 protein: CASSQLSGRPTYNEQFF
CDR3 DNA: TGTGCCAGCAGCCAACTTAGCGGGAGGCCAACCTACAATGAGCAGTTCTTC

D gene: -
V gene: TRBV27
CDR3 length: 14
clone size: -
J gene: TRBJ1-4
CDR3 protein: CASSNPGHREKLFF
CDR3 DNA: TGTGCCAGCAGTAACCCGGGCCACCGGGAAAAACTGTTTTTT

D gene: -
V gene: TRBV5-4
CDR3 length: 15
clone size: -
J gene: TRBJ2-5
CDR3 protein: CASSLGRIRQGTQYF
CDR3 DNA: TGTGCCAGCAGCTTAGGCAGGATCCGTCAAGGGACCCAGTACTTC

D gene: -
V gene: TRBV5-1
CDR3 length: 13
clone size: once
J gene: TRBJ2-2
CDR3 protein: CASSLRETGELFF
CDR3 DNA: TGCGCCAGCAGCCTCAGGGAAACCGGGGAGCTGTTTTTT

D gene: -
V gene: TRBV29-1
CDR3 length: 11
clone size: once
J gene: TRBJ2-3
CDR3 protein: CSVGLVDTQYF
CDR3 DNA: TGCAGCGTGGGACTGGTGGATACGCAGTATTTT

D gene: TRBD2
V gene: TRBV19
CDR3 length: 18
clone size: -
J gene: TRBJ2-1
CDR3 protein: CASSITGGLAGGRNEQFF
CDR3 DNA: TGTGCCAGTAGTATCACTGGAGGACTAGCGGGAGGTCGTAATGAGCAGTTCTTC

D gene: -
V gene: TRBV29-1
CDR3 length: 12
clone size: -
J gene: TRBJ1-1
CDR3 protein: CSGRDLNTEAFF
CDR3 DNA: TGCAGCGGCCGAGATCTGAACACTGAAGCTTTCTTT

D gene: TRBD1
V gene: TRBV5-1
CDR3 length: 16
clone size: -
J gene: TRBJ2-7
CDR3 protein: CASSLGWTGAFYEQYF
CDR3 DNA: TGCGCCAGCAGCTTGGGATGGACAGGGGCCTTCTACGAGCAGTACTTC

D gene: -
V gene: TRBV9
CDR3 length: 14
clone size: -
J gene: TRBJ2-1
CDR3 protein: CASSATRAPNEQFF
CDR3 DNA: TGTGCCAGCAGCGCGACCCGGGCTCCCAATGAGCAGTTCTTC

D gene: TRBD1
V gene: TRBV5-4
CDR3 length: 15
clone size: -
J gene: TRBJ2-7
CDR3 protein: CASSAQGQGTYEQYF
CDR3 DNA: TGTGCCAGCAGCGCACAAGGACAGGGGACCTACGAGCAGTACTTC

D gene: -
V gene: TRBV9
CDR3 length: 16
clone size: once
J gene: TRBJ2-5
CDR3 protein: CASSTNRDSSQETQYF
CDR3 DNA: TGTGCCAGCAGCACCAACAGGGATTCTTCGCAAGAGACCCAGTACTTC

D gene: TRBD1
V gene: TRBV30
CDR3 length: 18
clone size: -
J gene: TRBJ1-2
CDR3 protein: CAWSVGVGRGPSNYGYTF
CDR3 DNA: TGTGCCTGGAGTGTAGGGGTAGGAAGGGGGCCCTCTAACTATGGCTACACCTTC

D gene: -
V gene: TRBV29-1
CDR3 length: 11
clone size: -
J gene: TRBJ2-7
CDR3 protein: CSTGQRDEQYF
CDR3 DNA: TGCAGCACCGGACAGCGCGACGAGCAGTACTTC

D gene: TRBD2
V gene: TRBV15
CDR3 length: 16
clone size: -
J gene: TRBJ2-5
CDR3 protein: CATSRGRTGGEETQYF
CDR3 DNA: TGTGCCACCAGCAGAGGGAGGACGGGAGGGGAAGAGACCCAGTACTTC

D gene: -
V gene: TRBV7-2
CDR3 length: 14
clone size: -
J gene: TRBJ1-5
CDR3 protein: CASSPQGRGQPQHF
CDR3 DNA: TGTGCCAGCAGCCCTCAGGGTAGAGGGCAGCCCCAGCATTTT

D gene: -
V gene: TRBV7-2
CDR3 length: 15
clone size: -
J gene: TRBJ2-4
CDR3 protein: CASSLPTVFENIQYF
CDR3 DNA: TGTGCCAGCAGCTTACCGACAGTCTTCGAAAACATTCAGTACTTC

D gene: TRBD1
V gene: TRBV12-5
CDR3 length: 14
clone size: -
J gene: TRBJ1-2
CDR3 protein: CASVRDRGIYGYTF
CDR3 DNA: TGTGCTAGTGTCCGGGACAGGGGGATTTATGGCTACACCTTC

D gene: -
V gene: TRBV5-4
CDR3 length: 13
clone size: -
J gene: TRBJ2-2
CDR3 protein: CASRPGYTGELFF
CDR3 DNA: TGTGCCAGCAGACCCGGCTACACCGGGGAGCTGTTTTTT

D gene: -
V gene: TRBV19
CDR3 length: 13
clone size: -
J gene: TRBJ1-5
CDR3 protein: CASSIVAGQPQHF
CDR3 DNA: TGTGCCAGTAGTATAGTGGCGGGTCAGCCCCAGCATTTT

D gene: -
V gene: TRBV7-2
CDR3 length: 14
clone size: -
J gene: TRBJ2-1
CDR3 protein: CASSLLLLYNEQFF
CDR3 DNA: TGTGCCAGCAGCTTATTACTACTGTACAATGAGCAGTTCTTC

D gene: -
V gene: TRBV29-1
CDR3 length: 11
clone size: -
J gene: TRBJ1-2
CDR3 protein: CSVEGGYGYTF
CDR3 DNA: TGCAGCGTTGAAGGAGGCTATGGCTACACCTTC

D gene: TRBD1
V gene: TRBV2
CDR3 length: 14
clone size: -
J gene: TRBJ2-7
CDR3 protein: CASNPPDRVYEQYF
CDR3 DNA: TGTGCCAGCAACCCTCCGGACAGGGTTTACGAGCAGTACTTC

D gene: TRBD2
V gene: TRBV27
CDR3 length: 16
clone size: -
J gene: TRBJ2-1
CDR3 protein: CASRSGASGAYNEQFF
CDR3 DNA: TGTGCCAGCAGGAGCGGAGCTAGCGGGGCCTACAATGAGCAGTTCTTC